This T cell receptor beta chain was captured by sequencing in a study of blood T cell repertoires in COVID-19. V gave up 8 bases and J gave up 10 bases, with 20 bases separating them. The CDR3 has 13 residues. Germline lookup yields CDR1 MNHEY and CDR2 SMNVEV (reference sequence). Measured with immunoSEQ multiplex PCR; TCRdb has only the in-frame clones, and not every one. The table includes some 130,000 clones, around 90% detected once. Sequenced: peripheral blood. The gene calls are TRBV27 and TRBJ1-2; TRBD1 might be the D (6 bases). This sequence originates from a man aged 50 to 60 with active COVID-19. The CDR3 protein is CASSPQGPEDYTF. CDR3 sequence (DNA): TGTGCCAGCTCACCTCAGGGGCCTGAGGACTACACCTTC.